This TCR beta chain was observed in a study of PD-1 blockade in classical Hodgkin lymphoma. Every patient experienced relapse after autologous stem cell transplantation, and brentuximab vedotin exposure varied. Generated by immunoSEQ multiplex PCR, the TCRdb table keeps only in-frame clones and is missing some. This table has thousands of clones, around 66% appearing once. CDR3 length equals 16 residues. CDR1 and CDR2 (germline): SGHDN, FVKESK. V trimming: 0 bases; J trimming: 4 bases; junction bases outside the gene matches: 6. This clone is a singleton in its sample. The J gene is TRBJ2-3, the V gene TRBV14; 8 nucleotides agree with TRBD1. The receptor comes from a human donor with classical Hodgkin lymphoma. The sequencing here drew on peripheral blood mononuclear cells (PBMCs), taken at baseline. The CDR3 DNA sequence: TGTGCCAGCAGCCAAGACCTTTCAGGGGGCTCAGATACGCAGTATTTT. As protein: CASSQDLSGGSDTQYF.